This note documents a single TCR beta chain sequence. The data were obtained in a study of shared T cell receptors in the human thymus. The data were produced by immunoSEQ multiplex PCR, yet TCRdb's version contains in-frame clones alone and is incomplete. This table holds hundreds of thousands of clones, roughly 86% found once. This CDR3 comprises 12 residues. Trimming stripped 2 bases from V and 7 bases from J, with 9 bases between. Germline V gives CDR1 SGHDT, CDR2 YYEEEE. This same sample was also taken into another study, of human thymus T cells. That report notes: Corrective heart surgery yielded the resections from which the thymus tissue came. There were highly overlapping thymic repertoires among unrelated individuals, as related research reported.

The V call is TRBV5-6, the J call TRBJ1-1; D remains ambiguous. This sequence originates from a boy in the first two years of life with a congenital heart defect. Material: thymocytes. CDR3 DNA: TGTGCCAGCAGCTTTTTCGGTGGTGAAGCTTTCTTT. It yields the protein CASSFFGGEAFF.